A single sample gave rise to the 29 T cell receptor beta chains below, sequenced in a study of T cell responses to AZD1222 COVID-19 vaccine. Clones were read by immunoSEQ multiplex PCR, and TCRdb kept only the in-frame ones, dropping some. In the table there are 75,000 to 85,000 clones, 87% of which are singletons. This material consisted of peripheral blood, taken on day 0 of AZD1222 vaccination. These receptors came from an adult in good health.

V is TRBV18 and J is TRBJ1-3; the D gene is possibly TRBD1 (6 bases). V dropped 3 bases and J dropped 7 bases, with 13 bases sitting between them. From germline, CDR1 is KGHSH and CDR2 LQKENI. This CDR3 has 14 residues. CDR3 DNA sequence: TGTGCCAGCTCACCGGCAGGGGATGGGAACACCATATATTTT. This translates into CASSPAGDGNTIYF.

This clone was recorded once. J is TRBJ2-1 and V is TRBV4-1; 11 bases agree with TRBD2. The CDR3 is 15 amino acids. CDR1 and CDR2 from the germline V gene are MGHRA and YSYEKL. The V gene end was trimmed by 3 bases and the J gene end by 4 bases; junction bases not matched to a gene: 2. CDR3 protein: CASSHTSGGYNEQFF. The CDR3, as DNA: TGCGCCAGCAGCCACACTAGCGGGGGTTACAATGAGCAGTTCTTC.

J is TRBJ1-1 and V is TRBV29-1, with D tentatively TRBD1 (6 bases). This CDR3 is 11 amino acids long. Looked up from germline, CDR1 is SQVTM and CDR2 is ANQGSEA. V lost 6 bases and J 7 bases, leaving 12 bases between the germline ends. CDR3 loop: CSVFGGLEAFF. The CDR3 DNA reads TGCAGCGTGTTCGGGGGGCTTGAAGCTTTCTTT.

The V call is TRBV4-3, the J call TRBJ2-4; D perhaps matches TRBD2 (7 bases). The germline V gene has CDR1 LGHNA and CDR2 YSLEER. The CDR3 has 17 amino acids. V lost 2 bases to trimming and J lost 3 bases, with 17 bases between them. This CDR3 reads CASSQWEGVRGKNIQYF. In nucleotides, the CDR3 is TGCGCCAGCAGCCAATGGGAGGGGGTAAGGGGCAAAAACATTCAGTACTTC.

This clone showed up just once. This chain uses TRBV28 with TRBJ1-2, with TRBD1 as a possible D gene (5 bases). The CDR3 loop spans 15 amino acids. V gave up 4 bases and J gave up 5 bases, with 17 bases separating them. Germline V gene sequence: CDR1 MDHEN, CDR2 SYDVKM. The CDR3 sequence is CASSSSTEGRYGYTF. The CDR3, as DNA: TGTGCCAGCAGTTCCTCGACCGAGGGGAGATATGGCTACACCTTC.

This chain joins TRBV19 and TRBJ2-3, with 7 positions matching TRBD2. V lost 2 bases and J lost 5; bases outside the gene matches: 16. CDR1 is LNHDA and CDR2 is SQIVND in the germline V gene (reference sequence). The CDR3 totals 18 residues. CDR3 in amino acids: CASSITSVYREEKDTQYF. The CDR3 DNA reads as TGTGCCAGTAGTATAACGAGTGTTTACCGGGAGGAGAAAGATACGCAGTATTTT.

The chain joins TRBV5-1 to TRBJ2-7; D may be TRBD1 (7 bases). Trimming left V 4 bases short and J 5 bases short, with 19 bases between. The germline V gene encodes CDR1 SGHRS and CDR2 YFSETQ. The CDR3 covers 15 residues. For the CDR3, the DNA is TGCGCCAGCAGCGTCCAGGGGGGCCCTCCGCACGAGCAGTACTTC. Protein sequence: CASSVQGGPPHEQYF.

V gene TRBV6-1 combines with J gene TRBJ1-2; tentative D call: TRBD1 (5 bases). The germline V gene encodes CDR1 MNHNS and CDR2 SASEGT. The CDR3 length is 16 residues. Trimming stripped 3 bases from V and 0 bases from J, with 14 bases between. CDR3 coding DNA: TGTGCCAGCAGTGAGCCGGGACGGATTTCTAACTATGGCTACACCTTC. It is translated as CASSEPGRISNYGYTF.

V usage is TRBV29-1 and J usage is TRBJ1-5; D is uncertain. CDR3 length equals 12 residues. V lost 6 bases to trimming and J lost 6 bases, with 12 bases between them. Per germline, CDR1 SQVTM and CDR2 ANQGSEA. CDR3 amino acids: CSVTTGSQPQHF. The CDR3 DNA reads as TGCAGCGTCACTACGGGAAGTCAGCCCCAGCATTTT.

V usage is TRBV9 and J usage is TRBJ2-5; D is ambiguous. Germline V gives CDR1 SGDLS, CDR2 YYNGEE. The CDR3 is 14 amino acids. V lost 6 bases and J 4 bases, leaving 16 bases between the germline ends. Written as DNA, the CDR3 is TGTGCCAGCACCCCCGGTGGGATTAGAGAGACCCAGTACTTC. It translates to CASTPGGIRETQYF.

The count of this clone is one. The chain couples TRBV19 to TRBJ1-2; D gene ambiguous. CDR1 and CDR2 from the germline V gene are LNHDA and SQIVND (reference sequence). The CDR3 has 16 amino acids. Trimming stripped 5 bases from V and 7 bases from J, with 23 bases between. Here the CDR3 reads CASSPRSRLWGSGYTF. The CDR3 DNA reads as TGTGCCAGTAGTCCCCGGTCGCGTCTGTGGGGTTCTGGCTACACCTTC.

The CDR3 spells CATSSRTAAYEQYF. CDR3 nucleotide sequence: TGTGCCACCTCATCCCGTACAGCGGCCTACGAGCAGTACTTC. The chain is built from TRBV11-1 and TRBJ2-7; D may be TRBD2 (5 bases). This CDR3 has 14 residues. Germline loops: CDR1 SGHAT, CDR2 FQDESV (reference sequence). V dropped 10 bases and J dropped 2 bases, with 18 bases sitting between them.

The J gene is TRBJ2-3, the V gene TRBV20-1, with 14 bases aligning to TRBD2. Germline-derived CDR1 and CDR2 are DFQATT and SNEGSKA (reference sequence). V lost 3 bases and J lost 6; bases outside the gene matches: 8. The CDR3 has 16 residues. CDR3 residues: CSASEGLAGAVDTQYF. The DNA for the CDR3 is TGCAGTGCTAGTGAGGGACTAGCGGGAGCGGTCGATACGCAGTATTTT.

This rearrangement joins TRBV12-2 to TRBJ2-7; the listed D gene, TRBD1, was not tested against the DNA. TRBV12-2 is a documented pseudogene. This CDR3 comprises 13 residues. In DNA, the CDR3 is TGTGCAAGTCGCTTAGCAGACATTTACGAGCAGTACTTC. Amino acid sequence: CASRLADIYEQYF.

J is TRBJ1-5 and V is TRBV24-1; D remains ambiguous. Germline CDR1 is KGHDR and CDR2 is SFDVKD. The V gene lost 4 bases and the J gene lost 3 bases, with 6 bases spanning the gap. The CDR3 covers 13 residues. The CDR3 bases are TGTGCCACCAGTGAACAAAACAATCAGCCCCAGCATTTT. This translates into CATSEQNNQPQHF.

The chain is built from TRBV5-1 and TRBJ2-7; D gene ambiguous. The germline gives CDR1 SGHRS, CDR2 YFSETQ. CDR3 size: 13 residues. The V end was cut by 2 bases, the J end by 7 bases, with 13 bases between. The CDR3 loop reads CASSLGSYEEQYF. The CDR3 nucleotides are TGCGCCAGCAGCTTAGGTTCCTACGAGGAGCAGTACTTC.

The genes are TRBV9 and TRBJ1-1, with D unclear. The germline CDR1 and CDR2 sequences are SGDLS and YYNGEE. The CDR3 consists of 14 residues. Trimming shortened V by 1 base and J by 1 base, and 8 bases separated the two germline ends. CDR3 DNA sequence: TGTGCCAGCAGCGTAAAGGTTCAGAACACTGAAGCTTTCTTT. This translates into CASSVKVQNTEAFF.

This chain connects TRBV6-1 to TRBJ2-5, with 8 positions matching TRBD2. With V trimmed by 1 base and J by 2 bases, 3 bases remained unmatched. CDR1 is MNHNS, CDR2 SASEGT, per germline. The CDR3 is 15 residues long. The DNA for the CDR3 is TGTGCCAGCAGTGAAGGAGCGGGAGTACAAGAGACCCAGTACTTC. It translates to CASSEGAGVQETQYF.

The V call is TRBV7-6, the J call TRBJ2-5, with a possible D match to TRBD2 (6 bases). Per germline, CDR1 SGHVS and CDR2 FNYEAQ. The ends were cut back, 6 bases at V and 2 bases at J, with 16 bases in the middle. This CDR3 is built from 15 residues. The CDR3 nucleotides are TGTGCCAGCAGTTATCGGGACTCCCGACAAGAGACCCAGTACTTC. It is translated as CASSYRDSRQETQYF.

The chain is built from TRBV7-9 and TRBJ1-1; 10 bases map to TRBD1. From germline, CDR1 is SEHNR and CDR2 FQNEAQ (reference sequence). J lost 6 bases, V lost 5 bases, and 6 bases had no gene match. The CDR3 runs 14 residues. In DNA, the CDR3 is TGTGCCAGCAGCACCGGGACAGGGGTGCCTGAAGCTTTCTTT. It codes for CASSTGTGVPEAFF.

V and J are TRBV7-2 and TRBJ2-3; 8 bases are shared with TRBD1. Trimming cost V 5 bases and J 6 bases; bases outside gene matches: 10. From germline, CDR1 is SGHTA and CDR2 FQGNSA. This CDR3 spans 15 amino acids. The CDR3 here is CASSPQTGGADTQYF. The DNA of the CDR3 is TGTGCCAGCAGCCCCCAAACAGGGGGAGCGGATACGCAGTATTTT.

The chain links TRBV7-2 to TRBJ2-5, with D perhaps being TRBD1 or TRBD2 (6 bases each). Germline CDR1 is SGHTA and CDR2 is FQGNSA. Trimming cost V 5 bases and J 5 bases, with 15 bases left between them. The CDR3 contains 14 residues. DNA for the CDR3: TGTGCCAGCAGCCAGCGAGGGGGGCGGGAGACCCAGTACTTC. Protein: CASSQRGGRETQYF.

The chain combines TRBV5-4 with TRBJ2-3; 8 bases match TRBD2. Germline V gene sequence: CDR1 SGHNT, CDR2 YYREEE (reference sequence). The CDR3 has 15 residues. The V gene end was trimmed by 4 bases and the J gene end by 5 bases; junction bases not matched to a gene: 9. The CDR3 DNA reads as TGTGCCAGCAGCCAAGAGCGGGAGAATGGAGATACGCAGTATTTT. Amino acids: CASSQERENGDTQYF. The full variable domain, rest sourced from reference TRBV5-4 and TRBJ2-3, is ETGVTQSPTHLIKTRGQQVTLRCSSQSGHNTVSWYQQALGQGPQFIFQYYREEENGRGNFPPRFSGLQFPNYSSELNVNALELDDSALYLCASSQERENGDTQYFGPGTRLTVL.

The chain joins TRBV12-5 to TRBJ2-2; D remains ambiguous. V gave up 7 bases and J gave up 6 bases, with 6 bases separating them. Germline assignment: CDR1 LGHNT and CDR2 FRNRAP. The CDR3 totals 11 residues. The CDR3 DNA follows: TGTGCTAGTGCCTATGCCGGGGAGCTGTTTTTT. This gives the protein CASAYAGELFF.

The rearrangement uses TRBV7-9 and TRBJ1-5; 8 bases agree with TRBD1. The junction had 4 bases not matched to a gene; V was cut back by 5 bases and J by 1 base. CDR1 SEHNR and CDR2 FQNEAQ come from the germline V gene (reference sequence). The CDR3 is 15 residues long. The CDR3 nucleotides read TGTGCCAGCAGCCACTGGACAGGGAGCAATCAGCCCCAGCATTTT. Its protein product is CASSHWTGSNQPQHF.

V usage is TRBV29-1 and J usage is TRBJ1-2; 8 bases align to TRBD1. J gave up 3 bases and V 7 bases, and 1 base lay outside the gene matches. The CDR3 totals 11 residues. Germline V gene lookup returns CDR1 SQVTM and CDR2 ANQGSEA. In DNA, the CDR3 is TGCAGCGGGGGACAGGACTATGGCTACACCTTC. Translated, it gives CSGGQDYGYTF.

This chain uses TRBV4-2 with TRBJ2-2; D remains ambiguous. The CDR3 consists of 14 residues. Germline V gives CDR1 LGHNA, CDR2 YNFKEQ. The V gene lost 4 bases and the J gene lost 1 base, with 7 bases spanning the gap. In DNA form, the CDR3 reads TGTGCCAGCAGCCCCTGGGAGAACACCGGGGAGCTGTTTTTT. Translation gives CASSPWENTGELFF.

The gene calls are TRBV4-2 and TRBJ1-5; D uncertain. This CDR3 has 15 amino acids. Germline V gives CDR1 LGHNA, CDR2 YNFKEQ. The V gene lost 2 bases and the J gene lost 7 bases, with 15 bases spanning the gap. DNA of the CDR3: TGTGCCAGCAGCCAATCCCCGACGGAAGGACAGCCCCAGCATTTT. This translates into CASSQSPTEGQPQHF.

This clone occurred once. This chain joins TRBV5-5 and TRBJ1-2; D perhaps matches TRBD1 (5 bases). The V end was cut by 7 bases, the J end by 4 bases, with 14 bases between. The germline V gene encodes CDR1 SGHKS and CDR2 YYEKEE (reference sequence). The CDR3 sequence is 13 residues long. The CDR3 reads CASVQEPIYGYTF. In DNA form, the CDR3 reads TGTGCCAGCGTACAGGAGCCTATCTATGGCTACACCTTC.